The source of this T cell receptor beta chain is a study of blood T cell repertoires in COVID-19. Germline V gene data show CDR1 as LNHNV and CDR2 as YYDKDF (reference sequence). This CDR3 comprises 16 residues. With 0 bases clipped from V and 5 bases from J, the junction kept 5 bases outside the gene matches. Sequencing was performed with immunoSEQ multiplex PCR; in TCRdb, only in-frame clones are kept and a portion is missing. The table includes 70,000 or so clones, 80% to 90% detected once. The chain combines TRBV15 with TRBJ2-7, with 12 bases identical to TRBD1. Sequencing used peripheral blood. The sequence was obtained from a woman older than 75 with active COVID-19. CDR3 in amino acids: CATSRDHGTGGHEQYF. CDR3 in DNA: TGTGCCACCAGCAGAGATCATGGGACAGGGGGCCACGAGCAGTACTTC.